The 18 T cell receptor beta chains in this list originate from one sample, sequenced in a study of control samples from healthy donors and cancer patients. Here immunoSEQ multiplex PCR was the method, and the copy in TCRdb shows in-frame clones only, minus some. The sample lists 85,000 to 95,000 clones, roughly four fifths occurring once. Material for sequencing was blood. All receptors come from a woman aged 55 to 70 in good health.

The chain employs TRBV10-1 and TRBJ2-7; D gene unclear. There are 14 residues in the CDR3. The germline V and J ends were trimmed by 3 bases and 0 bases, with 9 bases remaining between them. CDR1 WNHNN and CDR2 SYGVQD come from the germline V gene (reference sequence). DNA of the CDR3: TGCGCCAGCAGTGATACAAGGAGCTCCTACGAGCAGTACTTC. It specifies CASSDTRSSYEQYF.

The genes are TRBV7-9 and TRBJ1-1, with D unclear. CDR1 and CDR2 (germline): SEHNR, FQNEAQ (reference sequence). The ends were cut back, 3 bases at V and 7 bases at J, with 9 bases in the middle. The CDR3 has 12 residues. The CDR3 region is CASSLLPLEAFF. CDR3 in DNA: TGTGCCAGCAGCTTGTTGCCCCTTGAAGCTTTCTTT.

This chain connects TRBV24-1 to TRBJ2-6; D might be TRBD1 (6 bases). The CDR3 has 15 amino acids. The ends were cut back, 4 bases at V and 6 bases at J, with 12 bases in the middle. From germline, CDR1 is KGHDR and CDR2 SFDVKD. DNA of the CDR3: TGTGCCACCAGTGACAGGGGTCCGATGGCCAACGTCCTGACTTTC. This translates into CATSDRGPMANVLTF.

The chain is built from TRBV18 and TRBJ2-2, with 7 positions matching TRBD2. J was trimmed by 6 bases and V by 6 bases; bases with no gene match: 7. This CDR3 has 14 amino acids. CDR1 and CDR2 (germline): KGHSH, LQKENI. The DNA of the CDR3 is TGTGCCAGCTCCAAGACTAGCATTTCCGGGGAGCTGTTTTTT. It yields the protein CASSKTSISGELFF.

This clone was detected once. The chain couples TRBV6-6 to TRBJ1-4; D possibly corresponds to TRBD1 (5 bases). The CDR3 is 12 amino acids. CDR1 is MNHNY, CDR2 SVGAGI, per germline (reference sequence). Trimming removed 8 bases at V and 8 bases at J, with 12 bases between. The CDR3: CASAGMEEKLFF. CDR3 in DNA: TGTGCCAGCGCAGGGATGGAAGAAAAACTGTTTTTT.

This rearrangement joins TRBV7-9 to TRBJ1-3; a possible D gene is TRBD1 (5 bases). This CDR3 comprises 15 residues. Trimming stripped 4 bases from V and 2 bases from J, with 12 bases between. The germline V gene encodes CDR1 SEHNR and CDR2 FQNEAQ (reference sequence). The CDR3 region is CASSSRAQPGNTIYF. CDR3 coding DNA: TGTGCCAGCAGCTCCAGGGCGCAACCTGGAAACACCATATATTTT.

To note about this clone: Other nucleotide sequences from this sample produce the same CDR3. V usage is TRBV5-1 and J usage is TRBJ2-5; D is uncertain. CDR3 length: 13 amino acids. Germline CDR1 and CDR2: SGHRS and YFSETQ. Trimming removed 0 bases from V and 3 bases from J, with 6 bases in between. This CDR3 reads CASSLGLKETQYF. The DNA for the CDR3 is TGCGCCAGCAGCTTGGGTTTGAAAGAGACCCAGTACTTC.

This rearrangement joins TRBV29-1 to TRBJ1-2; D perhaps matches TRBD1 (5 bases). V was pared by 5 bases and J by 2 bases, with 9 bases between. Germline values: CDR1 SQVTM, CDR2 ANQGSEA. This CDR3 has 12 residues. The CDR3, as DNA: TGCAGCGTTTCAGAGGGGAACTATGGCTACACCTTC. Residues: CSVSEGNYGYTF.

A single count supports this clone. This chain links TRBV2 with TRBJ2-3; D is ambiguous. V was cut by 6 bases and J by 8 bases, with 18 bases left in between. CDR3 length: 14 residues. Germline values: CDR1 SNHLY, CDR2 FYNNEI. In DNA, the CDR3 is TGTGCCAGCAGAAGGGTGGTTGAATCGACTACGCAGTATTTT. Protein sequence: CASRRVVESTTQYF.

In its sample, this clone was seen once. CDR3 DNA sequence: TGCGCCAGCAGTGTGACTTCTACCTATGGCTACACCTTC. It is translated as CASSVTSTYGYTF. The rearrangement uses TRBV10-2 and TRBJ1-2; D gene ambiguous. The CDR3 loop spans 13 amino acids. V was cut by 4 bases and J by 4 bases, with 10 bases left in between. Germline loops: CDR1 WSHSY, CDR2 SAAADI.

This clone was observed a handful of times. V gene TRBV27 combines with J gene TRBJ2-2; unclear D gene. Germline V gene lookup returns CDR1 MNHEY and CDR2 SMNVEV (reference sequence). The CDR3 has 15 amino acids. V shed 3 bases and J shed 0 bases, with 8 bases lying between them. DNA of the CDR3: TGTGCCAGCAGTTTTAGGCTAGCGAACACCGGGGAGCTGTTTTTT. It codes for CASSFRLANTGELFF.

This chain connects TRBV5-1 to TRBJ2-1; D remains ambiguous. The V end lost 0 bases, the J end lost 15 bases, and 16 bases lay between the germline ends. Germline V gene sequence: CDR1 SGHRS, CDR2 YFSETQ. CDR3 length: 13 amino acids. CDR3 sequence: CASSLDLGTRWFF. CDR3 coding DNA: TGCGCCAGCAGCTTGGATCTCGGTACCCGGTGGTTCTTC.

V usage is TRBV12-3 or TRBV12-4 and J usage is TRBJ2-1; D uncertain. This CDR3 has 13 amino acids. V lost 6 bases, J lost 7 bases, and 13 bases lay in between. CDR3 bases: TGTGCCAGCAGCCAAAATCGTTGGAATGAGCAGTTCTTC. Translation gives CASSQNRWNEQFF.

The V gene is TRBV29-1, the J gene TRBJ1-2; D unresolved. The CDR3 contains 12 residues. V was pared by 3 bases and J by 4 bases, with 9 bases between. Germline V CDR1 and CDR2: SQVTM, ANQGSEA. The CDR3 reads CSVEAYTYGYTF. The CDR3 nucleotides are TGCAGCGTTGAGGCTTATACCTATGGCTACACCTTC. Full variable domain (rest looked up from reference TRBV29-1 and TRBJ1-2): SAVISQKPSRDICQRGTSLTIQCQVDSQVTMMFWYRQQPGQSLTLIATANQGSEATYESGFVIDKFPISRPNLTFSTLTVSNMSPEDSSIYLCSVEAYTYGYTFGSGTRLTVV.

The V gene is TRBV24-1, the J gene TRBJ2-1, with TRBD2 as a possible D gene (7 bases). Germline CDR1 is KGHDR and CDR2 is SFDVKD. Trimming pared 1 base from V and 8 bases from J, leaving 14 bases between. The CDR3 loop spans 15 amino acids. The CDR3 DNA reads TGTGCCACCAGTGATTTATCGGGGGGCATCGATGAGCAGTTCTTC. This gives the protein CATSDLSGGIDEQFF.

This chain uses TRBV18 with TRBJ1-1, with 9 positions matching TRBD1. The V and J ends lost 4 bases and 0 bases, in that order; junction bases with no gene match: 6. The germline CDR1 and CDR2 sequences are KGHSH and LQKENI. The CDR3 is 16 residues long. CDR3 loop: CASSLGQGRMNTEAFF. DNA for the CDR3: TGTGCCAGCTCACTGGGACAGGGCCGGATGAACACTGAAGCTTTCTTT.

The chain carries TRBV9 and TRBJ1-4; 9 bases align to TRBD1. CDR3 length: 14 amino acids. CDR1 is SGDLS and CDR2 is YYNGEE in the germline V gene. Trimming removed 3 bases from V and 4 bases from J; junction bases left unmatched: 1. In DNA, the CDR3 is TGTGCCAGCAGCGCGACAGGGGGTAATGAAAAACTGTTTTTT. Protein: CASSATGGNEKLFF.

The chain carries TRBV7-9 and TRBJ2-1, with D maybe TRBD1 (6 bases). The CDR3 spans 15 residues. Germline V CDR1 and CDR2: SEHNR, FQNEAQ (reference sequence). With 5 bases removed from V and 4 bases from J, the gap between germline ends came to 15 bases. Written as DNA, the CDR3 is TGTGCCAGCAGCACCCAGGGGAACAGTTACAATGAGCAGTTCTTC. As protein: CASSTQGNSYNEQFF. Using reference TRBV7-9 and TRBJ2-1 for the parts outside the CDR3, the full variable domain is DTGVSQNPRHKITKRGQNVTFRCDPISEHNRLYWYRQTLGQGPEFLTYFQNEAQLEKSRLLSDRFSAERPKGSFSTLEIQRTEQGDSAMYLCASSTQGNSYNEQFFGPGTRLTVL.